The 17 T cell receptor beta chains given below trace back to one sample, sequenced in a study of siplizumab effects on memory and regulatory T cells. Only in-frame clones appear in the TCRdb table, and some are missing; sequencing was by immunoSEQ multiplex PCR. This sample has some 70,000 clones, with about 87% found just once. The source material was Tregs sorted from blood. These receptors were obtained from a human donor in good health.

This sequence joins TRBV5-4 and TRBJ1-2; possibly TRBD1 for D (6 bases). Germline CDR1 SGHNT, CDR2 YYREEE (reference sequence). The CDR3 runs 12 residues. The V end lost 3 bases, the J end lost 8 bases, and 11 bases lay between the germline ends. CDR3 nucleotide sequence: TGTGCCAGCAGCTCCGGGACATACGGCTACACCTTC. It yields the protein CASSSGTYGYTF.

The CDR3 bases are TGTGCCAGCAGTATACACAGGGGGTTCGAGCAGTACTTC. It yields the protein CASSIHRGFEQYF. V is TRBV6-5 and J is TRBJ2-7, with TRBD1 matching 8 bases. Per germline, CDR1 MNHEY and CDR2 SVGAGI. The CDR3 extends over 13 amino acids. J lost 6 bases, V lost 5 bases, and 6 bases had no gene match.

J is TRBJ1-2 and V is TRBV7-9; D gene ambiguous. Germline CDR1 and CDR2: SEHNR and FQNEAQ (reference sequence). The germline V and J ends were trimmed by 5 bases and 4 bases, with 14 bases remaining between them. The CDR3 is 14 residues long. CDR3 protein: CASSAEAPLYGYTF. For the CDR3, the DNA is TGTGCCAGCAGCGCGGAAGCCCCCCTCTATGGCTACACCTTC.

This chain joins TRBV7-9 and TRBJ2-1; 7 nucleotides align to TRBD2. V lost 2 bases to trimming and J lost 0 bases; unmatched junction nucleotides: 4. The CDR3 runs to 16 residues. From germline, CDR1 is SEHNR and CDR2 FQNEAQ (reference sequence). CDR3 sequence (DNA): TGTGCCAGCAGCTTAACGGGAGGTAGCTCCTACAATGAGCAGTTCTTC. Translation: CASSLTGGSSYNEQFF.

The V and J genes are TRBV18 and TRBJ1-1, with D unclear. There are 13 residues in the CDR3. Trimming left V 2 bases short and J 0 bases short, with 4 bases between. Per the germline V gene, CDR1 is KGHSH and CDR2 is LQKENI. CDR3 sequence reads: CASSPDMNTEAFF. The CDR3 bases are TGTGCCAGCTCACCAGATATGAACACTGAAGCTTTCTTT.

This clone appeared once. V gene TRBV11-3 combines with J gene TRBJ2-1; 7 nucleotides agree with TRBD2. With V trimmed by 1 base and J by 0 bases, 0 bases remained unmatched. Germline lookup yields CDR1 SGHNT and CDR2 YENEEA. This CDR3 has 15 residues. CDR3 amino acids: CASSLASGSYNEQFF. CDR3 in DNA: TGTGCCAGCAGCTTAGCTAGCGGCTCCTACAATGAGCAGTTCTTC.

On this clone: One junction end disagrees with the germline gene, perhaps due to a read error. The chain uses TRBV27 and TRBJ2-2; TRBD2 is a possible D gene (6 bases). This CDR3 spans 13 amino acids. Germline CDR1 MNHEY, CDR2 SMNVEV (reference sequence). The CDR3 nucleotides read TGTGCCAGAACGCCGGGGGAGCGCCGGGGAGCTGTTTTT. Its translation: CARTPGERRGAVF.

The chain links TRBV27 to TRBJ1-1, with 10 nucleotides matching TRBD1. There are 14 residues in the CDR3. V dropped 6 bases and J dropped 0; count of bases not matched to a gene: 1. In germline, CDR1 is MNHEY, CDR2 SMNVEV (reference sequence). In DNA form, the CDR3 reads TGTGCCAGCAGGACAGGGGGCGTGAACACTGAAGCTTTCTTT. Its translation is CASRTGGVNTEAFF.

The J gene is TRBJ2-3, the V gene TRBV27; 14 bases fit TRBD2. Germline trimming cut 8 bases from V and 14 bases from J; bases unmatched to any gene: 9. CDR1 MNHEY and CDR2 SMNVEV come from the germline V gene (reference sequence). The CDR3 contains 13 residues. CDR3 nucleotide sequence: TGTGCCAGCCGGACTAGCGGGAGGATGGAGTGGTATTTT. The encoded protein is CASRTSGRMEWYF.

The V gene is TRBV19, the J gene TRBJ1-1, with TRBD1 matching over 8 bases. CDR3 length: 14 amino acids. Germline CDR1 reads LNHDA; CDR2 reads SQIVND (reference sequence). J lost 3 bases, V lost 8 bases, and 8 bases had no gene match. Here the CDR3 DNA reads TGTGCCAGTCAGGGGGCTCCGGCCTACACTGAAGCTTTCTTT. This translates into CASQGAPAYTEAFF.

The CDR3: CASSLSGTKSDTQYF. CDR3 sequence (DNA): TGTGCCAGCAGCCTTAGCGGGACCAAGTCAGATACGCAGTATTTT. The chain combines TRBV7-3 with TRBJ2-3; 8 bases are shared with TRBD2. CDR3 length equals 15 residues. V was pared by 5 bases and J by 4 bases, with 8 bases of the junction left unmatched. Germline CDR1 is SGHTA and CDR2 is FQGTGA.

The chain couples TRBV6-1 to TRBJ2-6; 7 nucleotides match TRBD2. Germline lookup yields CDR1 MNHNS and CDR2 SASEGT. Losses at the gene ends were 7 bases for V and 4 bases for J; bases not matched to a gene: 4. This CDR3 comprises 14 residues. The CDR3 is CASNPGGGANVLTF. CDR3 coding DNA: TGTGCCAGCAATCCGGGAGGAGGGGCCAACGTCCTGACTTTC.

The rearrangement uses TRBV19 and TRBJ1-1; D may be TRBD1 (5 bases). The V end was cut by 5 bases, the J end by 7 bases, with 14 bases between. The germline CDR1 and CDR2 sequences are LNHDA and SQIVND (reference sequence). There are 13 residues in the CDR3. The CDR3 DNA follows: TGTGCCAGTAGTTTCAGGGACTCACTTGAAGCTTTCTTT. It is translated as CASSFRDSLEAFF. Complete variable domain (other parts from reference TRBV19 and TRBJ1-1): DGGITQSPKYLFRKEGQNVTLSCEQNLNHDAMYWYRQDPGQGLRLIYYSQIVNDFQKGDIAEGYSVSREKKESFPLTVTSAQKNPTAFYLCASSFRDSLEAFFGQGTRLTVV.

This clone was counted a few times. The chain uses TRBV6-5 and TRBJ1-5; D gene uncertain. The CDR3 length is 15 residues. CDR1 is MNHEY, CDR2 SVGAGI, per germline. V shed 8 bases and J shed 0 bases, with 14 bases lying between them. Here the CDR3 DNA reads TGTGCCAGCCGAAGGGCGGAAAATAGCAATCAGCCCCAGCATTTT. This encodes CASRRAENSNQPQHF.

The chain combines TRBV28 with TRBJ2-3; maybe TRBD2 (7 bases). Trimming took off 10 bases at V and 5 bases at J, with 22 bases between the two ends. Germline values: CDR1 MDHEN, CDR2 SYDVKM. The CDR3 spans 15 residues. This CDR3 reads CATFLVGGGGDTQYF. CDR3 DNA: TGTGCCACCTTTTTGGTGGGAGGGGGAGGAGATACGCAGTATTTT.

The V call is TRBV5-1, the J call TRBJ2-7; either TRBD1 or TRBD2 may supply D (5 bases each). Trimming stripped 4 bases from V and 10 bases from J, with 12 bases between. Germline V gene sequence: CDR1 SGHRS, CDR2 YFSETQ. This CDR3 is 11 amino acids long. The CDR3 is CASSTGRLQYF. The CDR3 nucleotides are TGCGCCAGCAGCACGGGACGGTTACAGTACTTC.

The V call is TRBV25-1, the J call TRBJ1-2; 7 bases are shared with TRBD1. The CDR3 covers 16 residues. Per the germline V gene, CDR1 is MGHDK and CDR2 is SYGVNS. After removal of 3 bases from V and 4 bases from J, the junction contained 11 bases not matched to a gene. In nucleotides, the CDR3 is TGTGCCAGCAGTGACCATCTGACAGGGAAAACCTATGGCTACACCTTC. As protein: CASSDHLTGKTYGYTF.